This T cell receptor beta chain originates from a study of blood T cells in healthy people across ages. The authors ran a second PCR of about 6 to 11 cycles using a sample-barcoded 5' primer and a J-beta primer mix. Samples each returned at least 2.5 million CDR3-containing paired-end reads. TCRdb re-derived calls from the 5' RACE reads in MiXCR, one entry per CDR3 protein. The sample gives fewer than 750,000 distinct CDR3 sequences, approximately 52% of which show up once; approximately 15% is in the top ten. This clonotype was observed at least ten times. Material: blood. The receptor was isolated from a woman older than 75 in good health.

Here the CDR3 reads CASSPNLAATDTQYF. CDR3 coding DNA: TGTGCCAGCAGCCCAAACCTAGCGGCCACAGATACGCAGTATTTT. The chain couples TRBV7-9 to TRBJ2-3; 7 bases line up with TRBD2. Germline V gives CDR1 SEHNR, CDR2 FQNEAQ (reference sequence). V was clipped by 5 bases and J by 2 bases; unmatched bases: 7. CDR3 length: 15 residues.